This T cell receptor beta chain was retrieved from a study of low-dose radiotherapy and immunotherapy resistance in tumors. Primers targeting TRAV and TRBV primed first-strand cDNA, covering alpha and beta chains. With a constant-region primer and a V-primer adapter, TCRs were subjected to 20 PCR cycles of amplification. TCRdb re-called the reads with MiXCR, one entry per CDR3 protein. The top ten clones hold approximately 4% of a sample with under 110,000 distinct CDR3 sequences, less than 25% of them seen once. This CDR3 is built from 13 residues. CDR1 is SGHTA and CDR2 is FQGNSA in the germline V gene. V was clipped by 8 bases and J by 1 base, with 11 bases between them. Time point reported: after trial treatment. Treatment given: LDRT plus nivolumab, ipilimumab, low-dose cyclophosphamide and aspirin (RACIN trial). This clonotype was observed at least ten times.

The source of this sequence is a male donor with prostate cancer. The chain employs TRBV7-2 and TRBJ1-1, with D uncertain. Here the sequenced sample was PBMCs, taken after low-dose radiotherapy plus immunotherapy. CDR3 nucleotide sequence: TGTGCCAGCTCCCGGAACACGAACACTGAAGCTTTCTTT. As protein: CASSRNTNTEAFF.